The T cell receptor beta chain under discussion was sequenced for a study of beta chain features in type 1 diabetes. The study's findings and limits: Unsettled here was the matter of whether HLA type influences TCRB rearrangement. All four CD4+ subsets of Type 1 diabetes patients contained TCRB CDR3s that were moderately but significantly shorter.

The CDR3 is made up of 14 amino acids. The V and J ends lost 0 bases and 7 bases, in that order; junction bases with no gene match: 3. The germline gives CDR1 SGHRS, CDR2 YFSETQ. Only a few counts were recorded for this clone. Its target is unknown. Reverse transcribing all isolated RNA meant expressed TCRB transcripts were sequenced. Clones were sequenced by immunoSEQ multiplex PCR, and TCRdb holds only the in-frame ones, with some missing. Here the sample spans around 130,000 clones, 9% being singletons. Based on CD45RO/CCR7/CD25/CD127/CD95/CD27, CD4+ regulatory, stem cell-like memory, naive and central memory cells were sorted.

The V and J genes are TRBV5-1 and TRBJ1-5; 8 positions match TRBD1. The TCR originated in a man aged 25 to 40 with type 1 diabetes. Sequencing input: central memory CD4+ T cells from blood. CDR3 residues: CASSLGTGTQPQHF. DNA for the CDR3: TGCGCCAGCAGCTTGGGGACAGGGACGCAGCCCCAGCATTTT.